Here is one T cell receptor beta chain with its context. Its antigen specificity is not known. Base quality data are lacking; no much larger clone is found one base away. From a lookup of the germline V gene, CDR1 and CDR2 are SGHVS and FQNEAQ. V loses 11 bases of germline sequence and J loses 7 bases, and the interval between the two ends is 20 bases. Its CDR3 holds 13 amino acids, cysteine through phenylalanine. The read is trimmed to its CDR3 DNA, 39 bases read in frame from base 1. The data were taken from a study of fetal regulatory T cell absence and autoimmunity (dated by TCRdb to between 2016 and 2019). As for the study more broadly: Exocrine pancreas autoimmunity was seen in the IPEX patients without clinical diabetes. Summary of the overall study and its limitations: Cord blood and pancreas had broadly similar TRB gene family usage, resembling published neonatal and adult repertoires. Significant oligoclonal enrichment of the TCR compartment was observed in pancreas versus cord blood, with some top clones enriched more than 90-fold. The oligoclonal enrichment was taken as support for antigen-driven autoimmunity in the pancreas before birth in IPEX syndrome.

TCRbeta CDR3 regions were amplified and barcoded by two-step multiplex PCR on the immunoSEQ human TCRbeta survey platform. Libraries were sequenced on Illumina instruments, and IgH from the same samples was sequenced in parallel. Under the source paper's analysis protocol: Raw reads were filtered against IMGT V, D, J definitions and binned by a nearest-neighbor algorithm to remove PCR and sequencing errors. Clones were defined by identical nucleotide sequence; differential abundance between tissues used per-clone Fisher exact tests with pFDR threshold p<0.01. Clones whose frequencies were too low for statistical inference were excluded by a minimum inclusion filter of 10 in either sample. Pairwise clonal comparisons used the immunoSEQ Analyzer, and gene family usage was assessed with IMGT tools. TCRdb obtained this table from immuneACCESS and retained in-frame rearrangements with V and J assigned. These tables miss some clones; where compared with another copy, unresolved V genes account for less than half of the shortfall, and the remainder is unexplained. That table is the source of V, J and clone size, and D and trimming were worked out from the DNA. In all, the sample holds around 100,000 clones, and approximately 75% of those were seen once. The ten largest make up roughly 2% of the sample.

Repertoire sequencing was done on genomic DNA taken from frozen pancreas tissue. The DNeasy Blood and Tissue Kit was used to extract roughly 1.7-3.2 ug of genomic DNA from either umbilical cord blood or frozen pancreas. The receptor comes from a male donor with IPEX syndrome. The sequence joins TRBV7-8 to TRBJ1-2; a weak D assignment points to TRBD1 (6 bases agree). Sequencing was done on a sample of pancreas tissue. The CDR3: CASNPGTRGGYTF. The DNA sequence reads TGTGCCTCCAACCCCGGGACAAGGGGTGGCTACACCTTC.